One sample yielded the 17 T cell receptor delta chains listed below, sequenced in a study of Vδ1+ human thymocytes. Whole-study results and caveats: In the thymus, TRG and TRD repertoires looked highly polyclonal with Gaussian CDR3 lengths.

For these receptors, no antigen is known. Sequences come from RNA converted to cDNA by reverse transcription. Multiplex PCR used pooled V-gene forward primers and a constant-region reverse primer to amplify CDR3s. TCRdb reprocessed the multiplex PCR reads using CATT. The table has roughly 56,000 delta-chain clones, approximately 16% seen once; the top ten hold about 0.4%. The specimen sequenced was Vdelta1+ gamma-delta thymocytes from the thymus. Subset denoted: FACS-sorted CD3+ TCRalphabeta- TCRVdelta1+ TCRVdelta2- thymocytes. These receptors were obtained from a girl in the first two years of life who had congenital heart surgery.

This clone was detected only a few times. The chain has TRDV3 and TRDJ1, with 11 bases that match TRDD3. The V gene's germline CDR1 is TVYSNPD and CDR2 GDNSRS (reference sequence). This CDR3 has 21 residues. CDR3 nucleotide sequence: TGTGCAGGAATCCGGCGTGCTCCTCAGGGTGTGGGGGATACGTACACCGATAAACTCATCTTT. Translated: CAGIRRAPQGVGDTYTDKLIF.

This clone was detected only a few times. The junction shows a germline mismatch at one end, possibly a read error. The rearrangement joins TRDV1 to TRDJ1; D might be TRDD2 or TRDD3, each matching 7 bases. The CDR3 covers 18 residues. Germline CDR1 reads TSWWSYY; CDR2 reads QGS. CDR3 sequence: CALGDSYIAGGYTNKLIF. CDR3 DNA sequence: TGTGCTCTTGGGGATTCCTACATCGCTGGGGGTTACACCAATAAACTCATCTTT.

The chain has TRDV1 and TRDJ1, with 11 positions matching TRDD3. Germline trimming cut 3 bases from V and 0 bases from J; bases unmatched to any gene: 18. The CDR3 totals 21 residues. Germline CDR1 is TSWWSYY and CDR2 is QGS. The CDR3 region has the DNA TGTGCTCTTGGGGACCCATTCCCGCTACTGGGGGATAACAAGTACACCGATAAACTCATCTTT. Residues: CALGDPFPLLGDNKYTDKLIF.

This chain uses TRDV1 with TRDJ1; the match to TRDD3 covers 10 bases. The ends lost 2 bases at V and 0 bases at J; junction bases unmatched: 27. The CDR3 contains 24 residues. The germline gives CDR1 TSWWSYY, CDR2 QGS. The CDR3, as DNA: TGTGCTCTTGGGGAAGCTATCCCTACAGAAGGGAGATTGGGGGATACCAAGTACACCGATAAACTCATCTTT. Its protein product is CALGEAIPTEGRLGDTKYTDKLIF.

V is TRDV1 and J is TRDJ1, with a possible D match to TRDD3 (6 bases). V lost 0 bases and J lost 0, with 38 bases in between. Per the germline V gene, CDR1 is TSWWSYY and CDR2 is QGS. The CDR3 sequence is 25 residues long. Here the CDR3 reads CALGELAILRGGVRIRNPYTDKLIF. For the CDR3, the DNA is TGTGCTCTTGGGGAACTAGCGATACTAAGGGGGGGAGTACGAATAAGAAATCCGTACACCGATAAACTCATCTTT.

This chain joins TRDV1 and TRDJ1, with 8 bases identical to TRDD3. Trimming cost V 1 base and J 0 bases; bases outside gene matches: 16. Looked up from germline, CDR1 is TSWWSYY and CDR2 is QGS. The CDR3 runs 20 residues. Here the CDR3 DNA reads TGTGCTCTTGGGGAACGGTTCCCACTCCGGGATACGGGCTACACCGATAAACTCATCTTT. This gives the protein CALGERFPLRDTGYTDKLIF.

This clone was observed a few times. This chain joins TRDV1 and TRDJ1, with a possible D match to TRDD3 (8 bases). The CDR3 covers 21 residues. The V end lost 3 bases, the J end lost 10 bases, and 39 bases lay between the germline ends. Germline CDR1 is TSWWSYY and CDR2 is QGS. CDR3: CALGDVPTLTEGIPPGVGLIF. CDR3 coding DNA: TGTGCTCTTGGGGATGTTCCTACACTGACTGAGGGGATACCCCCCGGGGTTGGACTCATCTTT.

This chain joins TRDV1 and TRDJ1; 7 positions match TRDD3. V lost 0 bases to trimming and J lost 0 bases; unmatched junction nucleotides: 16. Germline V gene sequence: CDR1 TSWWSYY, CDR2 QGS. This CDR3 contains 20 residues. This CDR3 reads CALGELGSSSGDKDTDKLIF. DNA for the CDR3: TGTGCTCTTGGGGAACTCGGGTCGAGTAGCGGGGATAAAGACACCGATAAACTCATCTTT.

This sequence joins TRDV1 and TRDJ1; D is unresolved. Per germline, CDR1 TSWWSYY and CDR2 QGS. V gave up 0 bases and J gave up 0 bases, with 20 bases separating them. The CDR3 loop spans 19 amino acids. CDR3: CALGELSRVRRWYTDKLIF. DNA of the CDR3: TGTGCTCTTGGGGAACTAAGCCGGGTGAGACGCTGGTACACCGATAAACTCATCTTT.

This clone turned up a few times. This chain uses TRDV1 with TRDJ1; 9 bases line up with TRDD3. The germline V gene has CDR1 TSWWSYY and CDR2 QGS. V shed 3 bases, J shed 2 bases, and the junction held 25 bases outside the gene matches. The length of the CDR3 is 22 residues. The CDR3 loop is CALGDDRPTGRAGGSFTDKLIF. Written as DNA, the CDR3 is TGTGCTCTTGGGGATGACCGACCTACTGGTAGAGCTGGGGGATCCTTTACCGATAAACTCATCTTT.

The chain employs TRDV1 and TRDJ1; 9 bases are a match to TRDD3. Germline V gives CDR1 TSWWSYY, CDR2 QGS. The junction had 20 bases not matched to a gene; V was cut back by 0 bases and J by 0 bases. The CDR3 sequence is 22 residues long. The CDR3 DNA follows: TGTGCTCTTGGGGAACTGGGGTCTTCGTACTGGGGGAAGAAGGGAGACACCGATAAACTCATCTTT. Translation: CALGELGSSYWGKKGDTDKLIF.

This clone was counted only a few times. The V call is TRDV1, the J call TRDJ1, with a tentative D call TRDD3 (6 bases). Germline loops: CDR1 TSWWSYY, CDR2 QGS. The V end lost 0 bases, the J end lost 0 bases, and 38 bases lay between the germline ends. The CDR3 covers 25 residues. CDR3 bases: TGTGCTCTTGGGGAACTCGGATACCCTCCCCGGCCCCCACGCGGGGGACCTCTCTACACCGATAAACTCATCTTT. Translating it yields CALGELGYPPRPPRGGPLYTDKLIF.

This clone has more than one count but fewer than ten. V is TRDV1 and J is TRDJ1; a possible D gene is TRDD2 (7 bases). The CDR3 is 25 residues long. The ends were cut back, 3 bases at V and 0 bases at J, with 41 bases in the middle. Per the germline V gene, CDR1 is TSWWSYY and CDR2 is QGS. The CDR3 is CALGDSFLHNLLGGPQQPYTDKLIF. The CDR3 nucleotides are TGTGCTCTTGGGGATTCCTTCCTGCATAACCTACTAGGGGGACCGCAACAACCGTACACCGATAAACTCATCTTT.

The sample holds a few counts of this clone. The rearrangement uses TRDV1 and TRDJ1; 9 positions agree with TRDD2. This CDR3 comprises 21 residues. J was trimmed by 10 bases and V by 2 bases; bases with no gene match: 29. Germline CDR1 TSWWSYY, CDR2 QGS. The CDR3 spells CALGEEGSKGPSYVAGEALIF. The CDR3, as DNA: TGTGCTCTTGGGGAAGAAGGTAGTAAGGGGCCTTCCTACGTCGCGGGGGAGGCACTCATCTTT.

This clone was observed a few times. This chain connects TRDV1 to TRDJ1; 8 bases agree with TRDD3. Germline loops: CDR1 TSWWSYY, CDR2 QGS. The V and J ends lost 2 bases and 2 bases, in that order; junction bases with no gene match: 22. This CDR3 contains 21 residues. CDR3 coding DNA: TGTGCTCTTGGGGAAGGGTCTCCAACAATGTACTGGGGGCTCGGTACCGATAAACTCATCTTT. It encodes CALGEGSPTMYWGLGTDKLIF.

The rearrangement uses TRDV1 and TRDJ1; maybe TRDD3 (5 bases). The CDR3 runs to 15 residues. V lost 2 bases to trimming and J lost 2 bases, with 12 bases between them. Germline values: CDR1 TSWWSYY, CDR2 QGS. The CDR3 reads CALGEGRYWTDKLIF. In DNA form, the CDR3 reads TGTGCTCTTGGGGAAGGCCGATACTGGACCGATAAACTCATCTTT.

Note on this clone: A junction end diverges from the germline sequence, so it may reflect a read error. The rearrangement uses TRDV1 and TRDJ2; possible D gene TRDD2, 5 bases. Germline values: CDR1 TSWWSYY, CDR2 QGS. The CDR3 has 20 amino acids. The CDR3 region is CALGEGTPTGSVDLTAQLFF. CDR3 in DNA: TGTGCTCTTGGGGAAGGGACCCCTACCGGGTCTGTAGATCTGACCGCACAACTCTTCTTT.